This T cell receptor (beta chain) is from a study of CD8+CD57+ T cells in acquired aplastic anemia. TCR beta VDJ and CDR3 profiles were obtained from a genomic DNA template. TCRdb recomputed calls from the reads with MiXCR, one row per CDR3 protein. The sample includes 120,000 or so distinct CDR3 sequences, 48% of them seen just once. There are 15 residues in the CDR3. Germline CDR1 and CDR2: SGHTA and FQGNSA. V was pared by 3 bases and J by 0 bases, with 2 bases of the junction left unmatched. This clonotype was sampled from a human donor in good health, serving as a control. Specimen: sorted CD4+, CD8+, or CD8+CD57+ T cells (not recorded which) from PBMCs. The rearrangement joins TRBV7-2 to TRBJ1-5; 7 bases match TRBD1. The CDR3 reads CASSLTGNSNQPQHF. The CDR3 DNA reads as TGTGCCAGCAGCTTGACAGGGAATAGCAATCAGCCCCAGCATTTT.